Listed here are 9 T cell receptor beta chains from one sample, sequenced in a study of blood T cells in healthy people across ages (dated by TCRdb to about 2015). The library relied on 5' RACE. Sequencing took place on an Illumina HiSeq 2500. The second PCR ran for roughly 6 to 11 cycles and used a J-beta primer mix along with a sample-barcoded 5' primer. The public reads were reprocessed in TCRdb via fastp at Q25 and MiXCR, keeping in-frame beta chains. All rows with the same CDR3 protein become a single entry with the most common DNA and genes. The sample contains 870,000 or so distinct CDR3 sequences, under 30% of them found a single time. Together, the top ten hold roughly a sixth of the sample. What was sequenced was blood. The source of these receptors is a woman of 80 years or more in good health.

This clonotype was counted ten times or more. The CDR3: CAITRQDGAYNEQFF. The CDR3 bases are TGTGCCATCACCCGGCAGGACGGAGCCTACAATGAGCAGTTCTTC. This rearrangement joins TRBV10-3 to TRBJ2-1; D is undetermined. Between the trimmed V and J ends, which lost 7 bases and 2 bases, there was a span of 15 bases. The CDR3 spans 15 residues. Germline loops: CDR1 ENHRY, CDR2 SYGVKD.

This clonotype was seen ten or more times. This chain uses TRBV3-1 with TRBJ2-1; D is possibly TRBD1 or TRBD2 (5 bases each). Trimming pared 0 bases from V and 7 bases from J, leaving 7 bases between. The CDR3 is 13 residues long. CDR1 is LGHDT and CDR2 is YNNKEL in the germline V gene (reference sequence). This CDR3 is CASSQDWGNEQFF. CDR3 bases: TGTGCCAGCAGCCAAGATTGGGGGAATGAGCAGTTCTTC.

The chain employs TRBV9 and TRBJ2-5; D not certain. This CDR3 is built from 14 residues. Germline V CDR1 and CDR2: SGDLS, YYNGEE. V dropped 4 bases and J dropped 2 bases, with 12 bases sitting between them. This CDR3 is CASSPRTKQETQYF. The CDR3, as DNA: TGTGCCAGCAGCCCGCGGACGAAACAAGAGACCCAGTACTTC. Full variable domain (missing parts from reference TRBV9 and TRBJ2-5): DSGVTQTPKHLITATGQRVTLRCSPRSGDLSVYWYQQSLDQGLQFLIQYYNGEERAKGNILERFSAQQFPDLHSELNLSSLELGDSALYFCASSPRTKQETQYFGPGTRLLVL.

This clonotype occurred a few times. A much larger clone differs from this one at a single base, so this may be a read error. This chain joins TRBV7-9 and TRBJ2-1; 7 nucleotides agree with TRBD2. The better agreement between TRBJ2-7 and the DNA end casts doubt on the J call. Germline V gene data show CDR1 as SEHNR and CDR2 as FQNEAQ (reference sequence). CDR3 size: 15 residues. Here the CDR3 reads CASSLGTSVYNEQYF. The CDR3 bases are TGTGCCAGCAGCTTAGGTACTAGCGTTTACAATGAGCAGTACTTC.

A remark on this clonotype: A much bigger clone sits one base away, suggesting this may be a read error. The chain uses TRBV6-5 and TRBJ1-2; D ambiguous. The CDR3 runs to 15 residues. Germline V lookup: CDR1 MNHEY, CDR2 SVGAGI. The CDR3 sequence: CASGYPGAGAYGYTF. The CDR3 DNA sequence: TGTGCCAGCGGTTACCCAGGAGCGGGAGCGTATGGCTACACCTTC.

This chain links TRBV2 with TRBJ1-4; possibly TRBD1 for D (6 bases). V lost 5 bases to trimming and J lost 8 bases, with 18 bases between them. Looked up from germline, CDR1 is SNHLY and CDR2 is FYNNEI. This CDR3 is built from 15 residues. CDR3 sequence reads: CASSRPPGQGEKLFF. The CDR3 DNA reads TGTGCCAGCAGTAGACCCCCGGGACAAGGAGAAAAACTGTTTTTT.

This clonotype was detected ten times or more. The genes are TRBV6-5 and TRBJ2-3; 8 bases agree with TRBD2. This CDR3 has 17 residues. Trimming removed 4 bases from V and 2 bases from J; junction bases left unmatched: 11. CDR1 and CDR2 from the germline V gene are MNHEY and SVGAGI. The CDR3 DNA sequence: TGTGCCAGCAGTTCCTCCCTGATAGCGGGGACCACAGATACGCAGTATTTT. Amino acid sequence: CASSSSLIAGTTDTQYF.

This clonotype was recorded at least ten times. The V and J genes are TRBV24-1 and TRBJ2-1; D gene ambiguous. Germline V gene lookup returns CDR1 KGHDR and CDR2 SFDVKD. The CDR3 length is 12 residues. V was trimmed by 5 bases and J by 4 bases, leaving 5 bases between them. The CDR3 loop reads CATSVGYNEQFF. The CDR3 DNA reads as TGTGCCACCAGTGTTGGATACAATGAGCAGTTCTTC.

The chain carries TRBV18 and TRBJ1-1; TRBD1 matches at 9 bases. This CDR3 has 15 amino acids. The junction had 8 bases not matched to a gene; V was cut back by 8 bases and J by 1 base. Per the germline V gene, CDR1 is KGHSH and CDR2 is LQKENI. The CDR3 is CASSPGQGRNTEAFF. The CDR3, as DNA: TGTGCCAGCAGCCCAGGACAGGGGAGGAACACTGAAGCTTTCTTT.